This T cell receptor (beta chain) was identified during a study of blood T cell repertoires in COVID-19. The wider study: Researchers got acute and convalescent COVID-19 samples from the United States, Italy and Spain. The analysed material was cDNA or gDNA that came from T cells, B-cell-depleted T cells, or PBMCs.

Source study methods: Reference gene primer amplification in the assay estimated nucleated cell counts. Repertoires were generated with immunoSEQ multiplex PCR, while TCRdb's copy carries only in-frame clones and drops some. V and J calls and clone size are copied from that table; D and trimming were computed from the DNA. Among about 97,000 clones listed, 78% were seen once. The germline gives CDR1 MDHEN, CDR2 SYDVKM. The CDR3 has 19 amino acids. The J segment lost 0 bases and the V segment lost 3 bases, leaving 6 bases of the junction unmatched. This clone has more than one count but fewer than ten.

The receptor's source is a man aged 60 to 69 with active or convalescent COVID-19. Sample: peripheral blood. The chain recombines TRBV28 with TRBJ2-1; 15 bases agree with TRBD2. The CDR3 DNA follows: TGTGCCAGCAGTTTTTCGGGACTAGCGGGAGGCCGCTCCTACAATGAGCAGTTCTTC. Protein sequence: CASSFSGLAGGRSYNEQFF. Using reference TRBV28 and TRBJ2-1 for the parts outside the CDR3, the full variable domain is DVKVTQSSRYLVKRTGEKVFLECVQDMDHENMFWYRQDPGLGLRLIYFSYDVKMKEKGDIPEGYSVSREKKERFSLILESASTNQTSMYLCASSFSGLAGGRSYNEQFFGPGTRLTVL.